These 16 T cell receptor beta chains came from one sample sequenced in a study of radiation and T cells in renal cell carcinoma. Noted time point: blood 2 weeks post-SBRT. Treatment reported: 15 Gy SBRT to primary tumor, nephrectomy 4 weeks later. Only in-frame clones appear in the TCRdb table, and some are missing; sequencing was by immunoSEQ multiplex PCR. Of about 130,000 clones listed, 75% to 85% are singletons. The sequences come from blood, collected from a patient whose treatment included radiotherapy and nephrectomy. The origin of the receptors is a woman in her sixties with renal cell carcinoma.

V usage is TRBV7-9 and J usage is TRBJ2-2; a possible D gene is TRBD1 (5 bases). CDR3 length: 15 amino acids. Trimming took off 4 bases at V and 5 bases at J, with 14 bases between the two ends. In germline, CDR1 is SEHNR, CDR2 FQNEAQ (reference sequence). The CDR3 sequence: CASSSRARTTGELFF. The CDR3 DNA sequence: TGTGCCAGCAGCTCTAGGGCCCGGACAACCGGGGAGCTGTTTTTT.

This clone was detected a few times. The chain has TRBV29-1 and TRBJ1-1; D is unclear. The V and J ends lost 3 bases and 8 bases respectively, with 16 bases between them. This CDR3 is built from 13 residues. The germline CDR1 and CDR2 sequences are SQVTM and ANQGSEA. CDR3: CSVESPDAGEAFF. The CDR3 nucleotides read TGCAGCGTTGAGTCTCCGGACGCGGGGGAAGCTTTCTTT.

The chain uses TRBV2 and TRBJ2-3; the D gene is possibly TRBD1 (6 bases). Trimming stripped 8 bases from V and 3 bases from J, with 15 bases between. CDR1 and CDR2 (germline): SNHLY, FYNNEI. The length of the CDR3 is 14 residues. The DNA for the CDR3 is TGTGCCAGCCCGTTGGGGGCGCGGACAGATACGCAGTATTTT. Amino acid sequence: CASPLGARTDTQYF.

This clone was detected only once. The genes are TRBV27 and TRBJ2-5; D possibly corresponds to TRBD1 (5 bases). Germline values: CDR1 MNHEY, CDR2 SMNVEV (reference sequence). Trimming cost V 5 bases and J 4 bases, with 17 bases left between them. This CDR3 spans 15 amino acids. For the CDR3, the DNA is TGTGCCAGCAGTGGCTGGGGCGGCAAGCGAGAGACCCAGTACTTC. Amino acids: CASSGWGGKRETQYF.

The CDR3 protein is CASSMGGGRTGELFF. DNA for the CDR3: TGTGCCAGTAGTATGGGCGGGGGCCGGACCGGGGAGCTGTTTTTT. The V gene is TRBV19, the J gene TRBJ2-2, with a possible D match to TRBD2 (7 bases). V shed 3 bases and J shed 5 bases, with 13 bases lying between them. This CDR3 contains 15 residues. Germline loops: CDR1 LNHDA, CDR2 SQIVND (reference sequence).

V and J are TRBV7-5 and TRBJ1-4; the table's D gene call, TRBD1, was not cross checked with the DNA. TRBV7-5 is listed as a pseudogene. The CDR3 is 16 residues long. The CDR3, as DNA: TGTGCCAGAAGCTTACCAGGGACAGGGACTAATGAAAAACTGTTTTTT. Its protein is CARSLPGTGTNEKLFF.

The V and J genes are TRBV5-1 and TRBJ2-7, with 9 bases fitting TRBD1. CDR3 size: 14 residues. Germline CDR1 reads SGHRS; CDR2 reads YFSETQ. V lost 4 bases and J lost 3; bases outside the gene matches: 5. CDR3 sequence: CASSTTGGSYEQYF. The CDR3 DNA sequence: TGCGCCAGCAGCACGACAGGGGGAAGCTACGAGCAGTACTTC. Variable domain in full (rest from reference TRBV5-1 and TRBJ2-7): KAGVTQTPRYLIKTRGQQVTLSCSPISGHRSVSWYQQTPGQGLQFLFEYFSETQRNKGNFPGRFSGRQFSNSRSEMNVSTLELGDSALYLCASSTTGGSYEQYFGPGTRLTVT.

The chain employs TRBV28 and TRBJ1-4; D remains unclear. Trimming removed 5 bases from V and 0 bases from J, with 4 bases in between. Germline V gives CDR1 MDHEN, CDR2 SYDVKM. The CDR3 loop spans 13 amino acids. CDR3: CASSDATNEKLFF. CDR3 nucleotide sequence: TGTGCCAGCAGTGATGCAACTAATGAAAAACTGTTTTTT.

V usage is TRBV6-1 and J usage is TRBJ2-7, with D possibly being TRBD2 (5 bases). Germline CDR1 and CDR2: MNHNS and SASEGT. The CDR3 spans 13 residues. Trimming stripped 9 bases from V and 3 bases from J, with 15 bases between. The chain's CDR3 is CASTRVGSYEQYF. The CDR3 DNA reads as TGTGCCAGTACTCGGGTGGGGAGCTACGAGCAGTACTTC.

In its sample, this clone was seen a few times. This chain uses TRBV5-1 with TRBJ1-1; D is unresolved. The CDR3 runs 15 residues. V shed 7 bases and J shed 2 bases, with 18 bases lying between them. CDR1 is SGHRS, CDR2 YFSETQ, per germline. As DNA, the CDR3 is TGCGCCAGCGCACCCCTTGATAGGGTAAACACTGAAGCTTTCTTT. Its protein is CASAPLDRVNTEAFF.

V and J are TRBV7-9 and TRBJ2-1; TRBD1 aligns across 9 bases. CDR1 is SEHNR and CDR2 is FQNEAQ in the germline V gene (reference sequence). The CDR3 length is 16 residues. V lost 3 bases, J lost 9 bases, and 12 bases stayed unmatched. The CDR3 protein is CASSFFLGTGYREQFF. The CDR3 bases are TGTGCCAGCAGCTTTTTCCTCGGGACAGGGTATCGTGAGCAGTTCTTC. Based on the CDR3 plus reference TRBV7-9 and TRBJ2-1, the full variable domain is DTGVSQNPRHKITKRGQNVTFRCDPISEHNRLYWYRQTLGQGPEFLTYFQNEAQLEKSRLLSDRFSAERPKGSFSTLEIQRTEQGDSAMYLCASSFFLGTGYREQFFGPGTRLTVL.

The chain is built from TRBV5-4 and TRBJ2-5; D is perhaps TRBD1 (6 bases). The germline V and J ends were trimmed by 4 bases and 5 bases, with 18 bases remaining between them. The CDR3 consists of 15 residues. Germline CDR1 reads SGHNT; CDR2 reads YYREEE (reference sequence). The CDR3 region is CASSPRGSGRETQYF. The CDR3 DNA is TGTGCCAGCAGCCCTAGGGGGTCGGGTCGGGAGACCCAGTACTTC. Together with reference TRBV5-4 and TRBJ2-5, the CDR3 gives the full variable domain: ETGVTQSPTHLIKTRGQQVTLRCSSQSGHNTVSWYQQALGQGPQFIFQYYREEENGRGNFPPRFSGLQFPNYSSELNVNALELDDSALYLCASSPRGSGRETQYFGPGTRLLVL.

The CDR3 loop is CASRPLDREEYGYTF. The CDR3 coding sequence is TGTGCCAGTAGGCCCCTCGACAGGGAGGAATATGGCTACACCTTC. The chain has TRBV19 and TRBJ1-2, with 7 bases lining up with TRBD1. Germline assignment: CDR1 LNHDA and CDR2 SQIVND (reference sequence). V lost 6 bases and J lost 5; bases outside the gene matches: 12. The length of the CDR3 is 15 residues.

This chain links TRBV19 with TRBJ1-2, with D possibly matching TRBD1 (6 bases). Germline loops: CDR1 LNHDA, CDR2 SQIVND (reference sequence). Between the trimmed V and J ends, which lost 5 bases and 2 bases, there was a span of 12 bases. The CDR3 totals 14 residues. The CDR3 region is CASSPERGNYGYTF. In DNA form, the CDR3 reads TGTGCCAGTAGTCCCGAAAGGGGGAACTATGGCTACACCTTC.

This chain uses TRBV6-5 with TRBJ2-7; 10 nucleotides line up with TRBD1. CDR1 and CDR2 (germline): MNHEY, SVGAGI. V dropped 5 bases and J dropped 3; count of bases not matched to a gene: 4. The CDR3 is 14 residues long. In DNA form, the CDR3 reads TGTGCCAGCAGTGCCCGGACAGGGGGCTACGAGCAGTACTTC. This encodes CASSARTGGYEQYF.

The rearrangement links TRBV21-1 to TRBJ1-5. TRBV21-1 is a documented pseudogene. The CDR3 is 15 residues long. Here the CDR3 DNA reads TGTGCCAGCAGCAAAGCGCTCGGGAAAAATCAGCCCCAGCATTTT. Protein: CASSKALGKNQPQHF.